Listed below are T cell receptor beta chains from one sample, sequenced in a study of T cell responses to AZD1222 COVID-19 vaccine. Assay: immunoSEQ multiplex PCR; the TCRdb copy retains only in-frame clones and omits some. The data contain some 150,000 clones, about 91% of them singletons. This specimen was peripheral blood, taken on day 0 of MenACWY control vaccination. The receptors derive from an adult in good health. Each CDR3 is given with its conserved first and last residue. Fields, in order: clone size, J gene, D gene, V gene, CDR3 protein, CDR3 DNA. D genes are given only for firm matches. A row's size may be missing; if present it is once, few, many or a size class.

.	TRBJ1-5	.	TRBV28	CASSFYSNQPQHF	TGTGCCAGCAGTTTCTATAGCAATCAGCCCCAGCATTTT
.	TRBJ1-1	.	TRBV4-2	CASSQQNTEAFF	TGTGCCAGCAGCCAACAGAACACTGAAGCTTTCTTT
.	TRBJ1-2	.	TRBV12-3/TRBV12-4	CASSLRAGNGYTF	TGTGCCAGCAGTTTAAGGGCGGGTAATGGCTACACCTTC
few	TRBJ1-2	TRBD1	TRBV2	CANQGQGIAYGYTF	TGTGCCAACCAAGGACAGGGGATAGCCTATGGCTACACCTTC
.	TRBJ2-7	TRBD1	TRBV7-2	CASSLTGYIDEQYF	TGTGCCAGCAGCTTGACAGGGTATATCGACGAGCAGTACTTC
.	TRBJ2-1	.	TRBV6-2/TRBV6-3	CASSSQGDLYNEQFF	TGTGCCAGCAGTTCGCAAGGCGACCTGTACAATGAGCAGTTCTTC
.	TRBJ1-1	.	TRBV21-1	CASSPRTPDRGVCADTEAFF	TGTGCCAGCAGCCCACGGACCCCGGACAGGGGGGTTTGTGCGGACACTGAAGCTTTCTTT
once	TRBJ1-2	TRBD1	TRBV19	CASRLKPGQGRNYGYTF	TGTGCCAGTAGACTTAAACCGGGACAGGGGCGGAACTATGGCTACACCTTC
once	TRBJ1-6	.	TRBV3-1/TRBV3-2	CASSQSRGIYNSPLHF	TGTGCCAGCAGCCAATCCAGGGGAATATATAATTCACCCCTCCACTTT
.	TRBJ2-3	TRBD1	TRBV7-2	CASSFDRGRGADTQYF	TGTGCCAGCAGCTTTGACAGGGGGCGAGGAGCAGATACGCAGTATTTT
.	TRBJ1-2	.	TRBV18	CASSPSDVLEGYGYTF	TGTGCCAGCTCCCCCTCGGACGTTTTGGAGGGCTATGGCTACACCTTC
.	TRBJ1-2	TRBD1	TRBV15	CATSRPGQPLRNYGYTF	TGTGCCACCAGCAGGCCGGGACAGCCCCTCCGGAACTATGGCTACACCTTC
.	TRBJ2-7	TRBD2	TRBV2	CASREGFEGLAWHEQYF	TGTGCCAGCAGGGAAGGGTTCGAGGGACTAGCTTGGCACGAGCAGTACTTC
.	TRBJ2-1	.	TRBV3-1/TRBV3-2	CASSQLGREQFF	TGTGCCAGCAGCCAACTCGGCCGGGAGCAGTTCTTC
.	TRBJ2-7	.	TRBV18	CASSVTVYEQYF	TGTGCCAGCTCAGTAACAGTATACGAGCAGTACTTC
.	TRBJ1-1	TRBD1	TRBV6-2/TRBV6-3	CASSRQAGDRRLFF	TGTGCCAGCAGCCGACAGGCAGGGGACAGGCGTCTTTTCTTT
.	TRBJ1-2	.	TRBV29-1	CSVGGSSRYGYTF	TGCAGCGTTGGAGGATCCTCGCGCTATGGCTACACCTTC
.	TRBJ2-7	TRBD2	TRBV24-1	CATSDPMTSIPSYEQYF	TGTGCCACCAGTGATCCAATGACTAGCATACCCTCCTACGAGCAGTACTTC
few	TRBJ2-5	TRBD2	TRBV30	CAWSVPLPSGREAQYF	TGTGCCTGGAGTGTACCTCTACCTAGCGGGAGGGAGGCCCAGTACTTC
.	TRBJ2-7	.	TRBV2	CASSEGSYEQYF	TGTGCCAGCAGTGAGGGAAGCTACGAGCAGTACTTC
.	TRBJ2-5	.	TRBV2	CASTRGETQYF	TGTGCCAGCACCCGGGGTGAGACCCAGTACTTC
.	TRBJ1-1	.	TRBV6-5	CASSYSGGKRNTEAFF	TGTGCCAGCAGTTACTCGGGAGGGAAGAGAAACACTGAAGCTTTCTTT
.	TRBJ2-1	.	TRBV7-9	CASSLDRSNEQFF	TGTGCCAGCAGCTTAGACAGGAGCAATGAGCAGTTCTTC
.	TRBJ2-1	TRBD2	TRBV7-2	CASTSGGHNEQFF	TGTGCCAGCACTAGCGGGGGACACAATGAGCAGTTCTTC
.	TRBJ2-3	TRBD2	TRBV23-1	CASSHPGTGLAGGPADTQYF	TGCGCCAGCAGTCACCCTGGAACGGGATTAGCGGGAGGGCCCGCAGATACGCAGTATTTT
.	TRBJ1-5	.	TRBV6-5	CASSLGDQPQHF	TGTGCCAGCAGTTTAGGAGATCAGCCCCAGCATTTT
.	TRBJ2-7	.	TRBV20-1	CSASGTSTYEQYF	TGCAGTGCTAGTGGGACTTCAACCTACGAGCAGTACTTC
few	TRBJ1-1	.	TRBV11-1	CASRPWGGTEAFF	TGTGCCAGCAGGCCCTGGGGGGGCACTGAAGCTTTCTTT
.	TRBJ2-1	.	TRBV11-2	CASSLGTRYGEQFF	TGTGCCAGCAGCTTAGGGACCCGATACGGTGAGCAGTTCTTC
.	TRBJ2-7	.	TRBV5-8	CASSLARGGRSPYEQYF	TGTGCCAGCAGCTTGGCCCGCGGGGGCAGGTCTCCCTACGAGCAGTACTTC
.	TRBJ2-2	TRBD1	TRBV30	CAWRQSRGRELFF	TGTGCCTGGAGGCAATCCAGGGGGAGGGAGCTGTTTTTT
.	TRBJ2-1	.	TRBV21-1	CASSRRDRCFF	TGTGCCAGCAGTCGCCGGGACAGGTGCTTCTTC
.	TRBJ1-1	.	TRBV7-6	CASSLDGGWNTEAFF	TGTGCCAGCAGCTTAGATGGAGGGTGGAACACTGAAGCTTTCTTT
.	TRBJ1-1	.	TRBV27	CASSPWVGVNTEAFF	TGTGCCAGCAGTCCTTGGGTAGGGGTGAACACTGAAGCTTTCTTT
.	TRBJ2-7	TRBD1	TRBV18	CASSPDRDSEQYF	TGTGCCAGCTCCCCGGACAGGGATTCCGAGCAGTACTTC
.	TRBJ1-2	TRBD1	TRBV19	CASSPWDRADYGYTF	TGTGCCAGTAGTCCCTGGGACAGGGCCGACTATGGCTACACCTTC
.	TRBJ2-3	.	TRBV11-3	CASSLVGVTDTQYF	TGTGCCAGCAGCTTAGTTGGTGTCACAGATACGCAGTATTTT
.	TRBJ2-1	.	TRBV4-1	CASSQVAGTNEQFF	TGCGCCAGCAGCCAAGTAGCAGGGACAAATGAGCAGTTCTTC
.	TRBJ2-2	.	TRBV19	CASSIPRGLNTGELFF	TGTGCCAGTAGTATACCAAGAGGACTTAACACCGGGGAGCTGTTTTTT
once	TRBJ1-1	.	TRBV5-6	CASSFTPGFNAFF	TGTGCCAGCAGCTTCACCCCAGGGTTCAATGCTTTCTTT
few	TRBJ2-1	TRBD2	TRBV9	CASSVGSSGRNEQFF	TGTGCCAGCAGCGTAGGGTCTAGCGGGAGAAATGAGCAGTTCTTC
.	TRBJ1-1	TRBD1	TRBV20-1	CSASDRGHTEAFF	TGCAGTGCTAGTGACAGGGGACACACTGAAGCTTTCTTT
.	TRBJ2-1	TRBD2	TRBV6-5	CASRASGRDGEQFF	TGTGCCAGTAGGGCTAGCGGGAGGGACGGTGAGCAGTTCTTC
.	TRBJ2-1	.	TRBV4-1	CASRLSPEGGGGSYNEQFF	TGCGCCAGCCGACTTTCTCCGGAGGGAGGGGGAGGATCCTACAATGAGCAGTTCTTC
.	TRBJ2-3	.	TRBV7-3	CASSLFMSDTQYF	TGTGCCAGCAGCTTATTTATGTCAGATACGCAGTATTTT
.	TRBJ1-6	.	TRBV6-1	CASRTAGNSPLHF	TGTGCCAGCAGAACTGCCGGTAATTCACCCCTCCACTTT
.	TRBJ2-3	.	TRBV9	CASSVAGIADTQYF	TGTGCCAGCAGCGTCGCTGGGATCGCAGATACGCAGTATTTT
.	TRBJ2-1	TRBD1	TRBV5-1	CASSVGQGDEQFF	TGCGCCAGCAGCGTGGGACAGGGTGATGAGCAGTTCTTC
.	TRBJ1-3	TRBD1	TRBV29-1	CSVTDRVRPGNTIYF	TGCAGCGTTACAGACAGGGTGCGACCTGGAAACACCATATATTTT
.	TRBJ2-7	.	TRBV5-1	CASSLAPQLSYEQYF	TGCGCCAGCAGCTTGGCCCCCCAGCTCTCCTACGAGCAGTACTTC
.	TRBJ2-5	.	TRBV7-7	CASSLLGLGQETQYF	TGTGCCAGCAGCCTCCTGGGACTGGGGCAAGAGACCCAGTACTTC
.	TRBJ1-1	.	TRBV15	CATSRERGGTEAFF	TGTGCCACCAGCAGAGAACGGGGAGGGACTGAAGCTTTCTTT
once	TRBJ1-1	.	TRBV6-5	CADTLPGLNTEAFF	TGTGCCGACACCCTACCAGGCCTGAACACTGAAGCTTTCTTT
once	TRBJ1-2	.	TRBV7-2	CASSPTDGYTF	TGTGCCAGCAGCCCGACAGATGGCTACACCTTC
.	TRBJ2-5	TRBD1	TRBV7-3	CASSFQGTDQETQYF	TGTGCCAGCAGCTTCCAAGGGACAGACCAAGAGACCCAGTACTTC